This T cell receptor (beta chain) was profiled in a study of metastatic and nonmetastatic thyroid tumors. Whole-study context: Both malignant and benign thyroid patients supplied peripheral blood and tumor or nodule tissue samples, across which the repertoires of these patients were then compared. Study conclusions and caveats: According to reports, the diversity of TCR beta was significantly higher in malignant thyroid tumors than in benign nodules, and this held in both blood and tumor samples.

Thyroid surgery took place with no prior treatment in any patient. Germline CDR1 and CDR2: SNHLY and FYNNEI. This CDR3 is 14 amino acids long. The junction had 8 bases not matched to a gene; V was cut back by 7 bases and J by 5 bases. The table lists this clone with a few counts. As yet, its antigen is unknown. Original handling: Across clinicopathological groups, CDR3 differences served as the basis for building a distant-metastasis classifier for papillary thyroid cancer. TCRdb ran MiXCR on the PCR reads. In this record, the V and J calls reflect TCRdb's handling and not the investigators' own analysis. The data show tens of thousands of clones, roughly 4% seen once.

The chain recombines TRBV2 with TRBJ2-1; TRBD2 aligns across 7 bases. This receptor was obtained from a female donor with papillary thyroid cancer or a benign thyroid nodule (not recorded which). Some clones in this sample may be carry-over from other donors' samples. Sequenced: blood. CDR3: CASKSGGGNNEQFF. CDR3 nucleotide sequence: TGTGCCAGCAAGTCGGGGGGAGGGAACAATGAGCAGTTCTTC.